The T cell receptor beta chain under discussion was sequenced for a study of blood T cell repertoires in COVID-19. The CDR3 is made up of 14 amino acids. Germline V lookup: CDR1 MRHNA, CDR2 SNTAGT. Trimming removed 4 bases at V and 8 bases at J, with 17 bases between. The repertoire was sequenced with immunoSEQ multiplex PCR; TCRdb's copy has only in-frame clones and lacks some. The table lists some 200,000 clones, under 90% of them singletons. Sequenced input: peripheral blood. This chain uses TRBV6-4 with TRBJ1-2; D possibly corresponds to TRBD1 (5 bases). The clonotype originates from an elderly man with acute or convalescent COVID-19. The CDR3: CASSAGAAGGGYTF. In DNA, the CDR3 is TGTGCCAGCAGTGCCGGGGCCGCGGGAGGAGGCTACACCTTC.